This T cell receptor beta chain derives from a study of beta chain features in type 1 diabetes. Findings of the study overall: Compared with healthy donors, patients appeared to share more similar naive, central memory and regulatory TCRB repertoires. VDJ junctions from patients with type 1 diabetes contained fewer insertions and more deletions.

Worth noting for this clone: What it binds is unknown.

Naive, central memory, regulatory and stem cell-like memory cells within the CD4+ compartment were sorted using CD45RO/CCR7/CD25/CD127/CD95/CD27. Populations obtained by sorting all exceeded 95% purity. Every isolated RNA sample was fully reverse transcribed, so sequencing captured expressed TCRB transcripts. The repertoire was sequenced with immunoSEQ multiplex PCR; TCRdb's copy has only in-frame clones and lacks some. The profile covers about 240,000 clones, with 27% appearing a single time and more than 3% taken by the ten largest. This CDR3 comprises 14 residues. The chain carries TRBV12-2 and TRBJ2-7; TRBD2, the D gene given by the table, was not confirmed from the DNA. TRBV12-2 is marked as a pseudogene. This clonotype was sampled from a man aged 25 to 40 in good health. The sequenced sample consisted of central memory CD4+ T cells from blood. Here the CDR3 reads CASRLVLADYEQYF. The CDR3 DNA reads as TGTGCAAGTCGCTTAGTCTTAGCGGACTACGAGCAGTACTTC.